The rows below give T cell receptor beta chains drawn from one sample of a study of CD8 T cells in Susac syndrome. TCRdb re-called the immunoSEQ multiplex PCR reads through MiXCR, storing one row per CDR3 protein. The top ten hold more than 0.11% of the sample, which has some 170,000 distinct CDR3 sequences, just over 90% seen once. Sequenced sample: CD4+ T cells from PBMCs. The receptors derive from a human donor in good health. Each CDR3 is given with its conserved first and last residue. A D gene is named only where the DNA matches it firmly. The size of a clone is reported for some rows only, either as once, few or many, or as a class for expanded clones.

length: 16
V: TRBV5-4
D: NA
size: NA
J: TRBJ2-5
CDR3: CASSRDPRGAQETQYF
DNA: TGTGCCAGCAGTCGGGACCCCCGCGGCGCTCAAGAGACCCAGTACTTC

length: 15
V: TRBV7-6
D: TRBD2
size: once
J: TRBJ2-2
CDR3: CASSTPSGGAGELFF
DNA: TGTGCCAGCAGCACCCCTAGCGGGGGAGCCGGGGAGCTGTTTTTT

length: 13
V: TRBV3-1
D: NA
size: NA
J: TRBJ2-3
CDR3: CASSQGLQQTQYF
DNA: TGTGCCAGCAGCCAAGGACTCCAGCAGACGCAGTATTTT

length: 14
V: TRBV18
D: NA
size: NA
J: TRBJ1-1
CDR3: CASSPRRVETEAFF
DNA: TGTGCCAGCTCACCTAGGAGGGTTGAAACTGAAGCTTTCTTT

length: 15
V: TRBV3-1
D: NA
size: NA
J: TRBJ2-4
CDR3: CASSQGSLAKNIQYF
DNA: TGTGCCAGCAGCCAAGGAAGTTTAGCCAAAAACATTCAGTACTTC

length: 14
V: TRBV7-2
D: NA
size: NA
J: TRBJ2-3
CDR3: CASSLEGSTDTQYF
DNA: TGTGCCAGCAGCTTAGAGGGAAGCACAGATACGCAGTATTTT

length: 16
V: TRBV7-6
D: NA
size: NA
J: TRBJ2-2
CDR3: CASSLLAGSNTGELFF
DNA: TGTGCCAGCAGCTTATTGGCAGGCTCGAACACCGGGGAGCTGTTTTTT

length: 16
V: TRBV7-8
D: TRBD1
size: NA
J: TRBJ2-7
CDR3: CASSFKHGQGDYEQYF
DNA: TGTGCCAGCAGCTTCAAGCATGGACAGGGGGACTACGAGCAGTACTTC

length: 14
V: TRBV7-9
D: NA
size: NA
J: TRBJ2-7
CDR3: CASSLWASKGEQYF
DNA: TGTGCCAGCAGCTTATGGGCCTCGAAGGGCGAGCAGTACTTC

length: 16
V: TRBV9
D: NA
size: NA
J: TRBJ2-4
CDR3: CASSVGGGLAKNIQYF
DNA: TGTGCCAGCAGCGTAGGAGGCGGTCTAGCCAAAAACATTCAGTACTTC